Each of the 31 T cell receptor beta chains below was sequenced from the same sample in a study of T cells in Graves' hyperthyroidism and ophthalmopathy. Regions amplified from RNA transcripts were the TCR beta CDR3 regions. Researchers ran a first-round RT-PCR on the TCR CDR3 using the HTBI primer set. TCRdb used MiXCR to reprocess the multiplex PCR reads, holding one entry per CDR3 protein. The sample holds 350,000 to 450,000 distinct CDR3 sequences; around 13% are singletons and the top ten take roughly 9.6%. Sequenced: blood. These receptors were collected from a woman aged 60-70 years with Graves' hyperthyroidism.

There are many counts of this clonotype. This chain joins TRBV7-3 and TRBJ2-1; tentative D call: TRBD2 (5 bases). V shed 5 bases and J shed 0 bases, with 17 bases lying between them. Germline V CDR1 and CDR2: SGHTA, FQGTGA. This CDR3 comprises 17 residues. The CDR3 nucleotides are TGTGCCAGCAGCCGCCCCGGAGGACGGCACTCCTACAATGAGCAGTTCTTC. Encoded protein: CASSRPGGRHSYNEQFF. Drawing the rest from reference TRBV7-3 and TRBJ2-1, the complete variable domain is GAGVSQTPSNKVTEKGKYVELRCDPISGHTALYWYRQSLGQGPEFLIYFQGTGAADDSGLPNDRFFAVRPEGSVSTLKIQRTERGDSAVYLCASSRPGGRHSYNEQFFGPGTRLTVL.

This clonotype has more than one count but fewer than ten. V gene TRBV4-1 combines with J gene TRBJ2-1; TRBD2 matches 8 bases. V shed 3 bases, J shed 2 bases, and the junction held 6 bases outside the gene matches. Germline CDR1 is MGHRA and CDR2 is YSYEKL. This CDR3 comprises 16 residues. CDR3 DNA sequence: TGCGCCAGCAGCCAGACAGCGGGAGCCGCCTACAATGAGCAGTTCTTC. It translates to CASSQTAGAAYNEQFF.

This chain uses TRBV29-1 with TRBJ2-5; D gene unclear. Germline V CDR1 and CDR2: SQVTM, ANQGSEA. The CDR3 contains 13 residues. With 1 base removed from V and 8 bases from J, the gap between germline ends came to 14 bases. The CDR3 region is CSVEAMAARTQYF. Here the CDR3 DNA reads TGCAGCGTTGAAGCTATGGCAGCGCGAACCCAGTACTTC.

The genes are TRBV28 and TRBJ2-1; D could derive from TRBD1 or TRBD2 (5 bases each). The CDR3 is 15 residues long. Germline V gene data show CDR1 as MDHEN and CDR2 as SYDVKM. Trimming shortened V by 0 bases and J by 12 bases, and 18 bases separated the two germline ends. CDR3 amino acids: CASSLWSGTPGGQFF. The CDR3 DNA reads TGTGCCAGCAGTTTATGGAGTGGGACGCCGGGCGGGCAGTTCTTC. Based on the CDR3 plus reference TRBV28 and TRBJ2-1, the full variable domain is DVKVTQSSRYLVKRTGEKVFLECVQDMDHENMFWYRQDPGLGLRLIYFSYDVKMKEKGDIPEGYSVSREKKERFSLILESASTNQTSMYLCASSLWSGTPGGQFFGPGTRLTVL.

The chain links TRBV5-1 to TRBJ2-3; D unresolved. The germline CDR1 and CDR2 sequences are SGHRS and YFSETQ. Between the trimmed V and J ends, which lost 0 bases and 2 bases, there was a span of 13 bases. This CDR3 comprises 16 residues. The CDR3 is CASSLDGRVSTDTQYF. CDR3 nucleotide sequence: TGCGCCAGCAGCTTGGATGGTCGGGTCTCCACAGATACGCAGTATTTT.

This clonotype was detected a few times. The chain employs TRBV6-1 and TRBJ1-4; no clear D. V was trimmed by 4 bases and J by 1 base, leaving 10 bases between them. The CDR3 totals 15 residues. Germline V CDR1 and CDR2: MNHNS, SASEGT. The CDR3 nucleotides are TGTGCCAGCAGTGTCCGGGGTGAAACTAATGAAAAACTGTTTTTT. The encoded protein is CASSVRGETNEKLFF.

This clonotype was detected ten times or more. The rearrangement joins TRBV20-1 to TRBJ2-3, with a tentative D call TRBD1 (5 bases). The CDR3 length is 14 residues. Per the germline V gene, CDR1 is DFQATT and CDR2 is SNEGSKA (reference sequence). Trimming shortened V by 4 bases and J by 10 bases, and 21 bases separated the two germline ends. The CDR3 DNA reads TGCAGTGCTAAAGGGGTGTCGACTTTCCTGTCGCAGTATTTT. Translation gives CSAKGVSTFLSQYF.

The table lists this clonotype with many counts. V gene TRBV7-6 combines with J gene TRBJ2-5; D remains ambiguous. This CDR3 is built from 15 residues. CDR1 and CDR2 from the germline V gene are SGHVS and FNYEAQ. Deletions cut 1 base from V and 1 base from J, with 10 bases between. As DNA, the CDR3 is TGTGCCAGCAGCTTAGGTAACATCGTCCAAGAGACCCAGTACTTC. Translated, it gives CASSLGNIVQETQYF.

There are many counts of this clonotype. This chain joins TRBV12-3 or TRBV12-4 and TRBJ1-6, with 10 positions matching TRBD1. The CDR3 totals 14 residues. J was trimmed by 9 bases and V by 5 bases; bases with no gene match: 4. The CDR3, as DNA: TGTGCCAGCAGTAACCGGGACAGGGGTTCACCCCTCCACTTT. As protein: CASSNRDRGSPLHF.

The chain recombines TRBV6-2 or TRBV6-3 with TRBJ2-7; the D gene is possibly TRBD2 (7 bases). The CDR3 runs to 13 residues. The V end lost 5 bases, the J end lost 5 bases, and 13 bases lay between the germline ends. Germline CDR1 MNHEY, CDR2 SVGEGT. Written as DNA, the CDR3 is TGTGCCAGCAGTCCCGGGGGGCCCGACGAGCAGTACTTC. It yields the protein CASSPGGPDEQYF.

This clonotype has a count of ten or more. The chain couples TRBV24-1 to TRBJ2-5, with 8 nucleotides matching TRBD2. The trim removed 2 bases at V and 4 bases at J, leaving 8 bases unmatched. The CDR3 runs 16 residues. The germline gives CDR1 KGHDR, CDR2 SFDVKD. The CDR3 spells CATSDSSGGPRETQYF. DNA for the CDR3: TGTGCCACCAGTGATTCATCGGGAGGGCCAAGAGAGACCCAGTACTTC.

This clonotype was seen once. V is TRBV19 and J is TRBJ2-1; 10 bases align to TRBD1. Germline lookup yields CDR1 LNHDA and CDR2 SQIVND (reference sequence). Trimming removed 7 bases from V and 6 bases from J; junction bases left unmatched: 12. The CDR3 is 16 residues long. The CDR3 coding sequence is TGTGCCAGTACCCCCTGGGGGGACAGGGGAGGCAATGAGCAGTTCTTC. This translates into CASTPWGDRGGNEQFF. The whole variable domain, filled in from reference TRBV19 and TRBJ2-1, reads DGGITQSPKYLFRKEGQNVTLSCEQNLNHDAMYWYRQDPGQGLRLIYYSQIVNDFQKGDIAEGYSVSREKKESFPLTVTSAQKNPTAFYLCASTPWGDRGGNEQFFGPGTRLTVL.

The J gene is TRBJ1-4, the V gene TRBV20-1, with 8 bases that match TRBD1. The ends lost 6 bases at V and 5 bases at J; junction bases unmatched: 8. Germline V gene lookup returns CDR1 DFQATT and CDR2 SNEGSKA (reference sequence). CDR3 length: 14 amino acids. CDR3 amino acids: CSARTGTGNEKLFF. The CDR3 DNA sequence: TGCAGTGCCCGGACCGGGACAGGAAATGAAAAACTGTTTTTT.

This clonotype appeared many times. The CDR3 nucleotides read TGTGCCAGCAGACCTAGCGGGACCCACAATGAGCAGTTCTTC. Residues: CASRPSGTHNEQFF. The chain carries TRBV7-2 and TRBJ2-1, with 9 bases aligning to TRBD2. The CDR3 contains 14 residues. The germline V gene has CDR1 SGHTA and CDR2 FQGNSA. J lost 5 bases, V lost 6 bases, and 5 bases had no gene match.

This clonotype has at least ten counts. The chain recombines TRBV13 with TRBJ2-3, with 13 bases identical to TRBD2. V lost 5 bases to trimming and J lost 6 bases; unmatched junction nucleotides: 5. The CDR3 totals 15 residues. Germline V gene sequence: CDR1 PRHDT, CDR2 FYEKMQ (reference sequence). DNA of the CDR3: TGTGCCAGCAGCCGGACTAGCGGGAGTATGGATACGCAGTATTTT. It translates to CASSRTSGSMDTQYF.

This clonotype was found many times. The rearrangement links TRBV9 to TRBJ1-1; D unclear. Germline-derived CDR1 and CDR2 are SGDLS and YYNGEE. The CDR3 is made up of 17 amino acids. V was clipped by 4 bases and J by 2 bases, with 21 bases between them. The CDR3 reads CASSQNPDQGPNTEAFF. The CDR3 DNA follows: TGTGCCAGCAGCCAAAACCCGGACCAAGGGCCTAACACTGAAGCTTTCTTT.

Ten or more counts support this clonotype. The chain couples TRBV27 to TRBJ1-2; D uncertain. Germline V gives CDR1 MNHEY, CDR2 SMNVEV (reference sequence). The length of the CDR3 is 16 residues. V lost 5 bases and J 3 bases, leaving 19 bases between the germline ends. Here the CDR3 reads CASSPHSLDLDYGYTF. CDR3 coding DNA: TGTGCCAGCAGTCCGCACTCCCTGGACTTGGACTATGGCTACACCTTC.

This clonotype came up many times. The rearrangement joins TRBV20-1 to TRBJ2-3; TRBD1 or TRBD2 may be the D gene (5 bases each). Trimming cost V 2 bases and J 4 bases, with 13 bases left between them. Per the germline V gene, CDR1 is DFQATT and CDR2 is SNEGSKA (reference sequence). The CDR3 sequence is 14 residues long. CDR3 sequence reads: CSARIVGTPDTQYF. The CDR3 DNA reads as TGCAGTGCTAGAATTGTAGGGACCCCAGATACGCAGTATTTT.

V gene TRBV28 combines with J gene TRBJ1-4, with 11 bases that match TRBD1. The J segment lost 7 bases and the V segment lost 5 bases, leaving 6 bases of the junction unmatched. CDR3 length: 15 amino acids. From germline, CDR1 is MDHEN and CDR2 SYDVKM. This CDR3 is CASSATGTGGEKLFF. In DNA, the CDR3 is TGTGCCAGCAGTGCCACCGGGACAGGGGGTGAAAAACTGTTTTTT.

To note about this clonotype: A much larger clone lies a single base off, so this may be a read error. V and J are TRBV5-1 and TRBJ2-2; TRBD2 matches at 13 bases. The CDR3 has 18 amino acids. The germline V gene has CDR1 SGHRS and CDR2 YFSETQ. The CDR3 protein is CASSLLGLAGQNTGEPFF. The CDR3 nucleotides are TGCGCCAGCAGCTTGCTGGGACTAGCGGGACAGAACACCGGGGAGCCGTTTTTT.

This clonotype was seen ten or more times. The chain recombines TRBV20-1 with TRBJ2-3; either TRBD1 or TRBD2 may fit D (6 bases each). Trimming cost V 7 bases and J 4 bases, with 27 bases left between them. Germline CDR1 is DFQATT and CDR2 is SNEGSKA (reference sequence). The CDR3 covers 17 residues. The CDR3 DNA reads as TGCAGTGGGGGGGCCGGGACTCAAAGTGGGTCCTCAGATACGCAGTATTTT. Translated, it gives CSGGAGTQSGSSDTQYF.

This clonotype was counted ten times or more. J is TRBJ1-1 and V is TRBV5-1; unclear D gene. V lost 6 bases, J lost 1 base, and 7 bases lay in between. Germline V gene lookup returns CDR1 SGHRS and CDR2 YFSETQ. The CDR3 runs 12 residues. The CDR3 reads CASKDTNTEAFF. The CDR3 DNA follows: TGCGCCAGCAAAGATACGAACACTGAAGCTTTCTTT.

As concerns this clonotype: This may be a read error: a much more frequent sequence differs by one nucleotide. The CDR3 end shows no conserved phenylalanine or tryptophan, and so a read error is likely. The chain employs TRBV20-1 and TRBJ1-1; TRBD1 might be the D (6 bases). Trimming stripped 3 bases from V and 1 base from J, with 12 bases between. Germline V gene lookup returns CDR1 DFQATT and CDR2 SNEGSKA (reference sequence). There are 14 residues in the CDR3. The CDR3 loop reads CSARGARGNTEAFL. The CDR3 DNA sequence: TGCAGTGCTAGGGGTGCCAGGGGGAACACTGAAGCTTTCCTT.

The V call is TRBV5-1, the J call TRBJ2-1, with TRBD2 identical over 7 bases. This CDR3 region has 16 residues. The J segment lost 4 bases and the V segment lost 0 bases, leaving 7 bases of the junction unmatched. Per the germline V gene, CDR1 is SGHRS and CDR2 is YFSETQ. The CDR3 is CASSLGASGPYNEQFF. In nucleotides, the CDR3 is TGCGCCAGCAGCTTGGGGGCTAGCGGCCCTTACAATGAGCAGTTCTTC.

This clonotype has just a few counts. The chain carries TRBV10-3 and TRBJ2-7; tentative D call: TRBD1 (6 bases). The CDR3 is 16 residues long. The germline V and J ends were trimmed by 8 bases and 6 bases, with 26 bases remaining between them. Germline values: CDR1 ENHRY, CDR2 SYGVKD. The CDR3 loop reads CAIAAPRGQGSSEQYF. The CDR3 DNA is TGTGCCATCGCCGCCCCTCGGGGACAAGGATCTTCCGAGCAGTACTTC.

This clonotype was recorded a few times. The rearrangement joins TRBV29-1 to TRBJ1-1; TRBD1 is a possible D gene (6 bases). This CDR3 spans 14 amino acids. Per germline, CDR1 SQVTM and CDR2 ANQGSEA. Between the trimmed V and J ends, which lost 4 bases and 5 bases, there was a span of 17 bases. CDR3 DNA: TGCAGCGTTGTCGTTCGGGGGGCAAGGACTGAAGCTTTCTTT. It specifies CSVVVRGARTEAFF.

The chain employs TRBV5-1 and TRBJ1-1; D is perhaps TRBD1 (5 bases). CDR1 is SGHRS, CDR2 YFSETQ, per germline. Deletions cut 2 bases from V and 5 bases from J, with 16 bases between. CDR3 length: 15 residues. The CDR3 protein is CASSFLGGVRTEAFF. The CDR3, as DNA: TGCGCCAGCAGCTTTCTGGGGGGGGTAAGAACTGAAGCTTTCTTT.

The V and J genes are TRBV19 and TRBJ1-1; a weak D match, TRBD1 (5 bases). V lost 10 bases and J 4 bases, leaving 16 bases between the germline ends. The CDR3 length is 13 residues. Germline CDR1 LNHDA, CDR2 SQIVND (reference sequence). CDR3 sequence (DNA): TGTGCCACCCAATGGGACGGAAGCACTGAAGCTTTCTTT. It yields the protein CATQWDGSTEAFF.

This clonotype occurred many times. The chain combines TRBV3-1 with TRBJ2-3, with D possibly TRBD2 on 5 matching bases. Germline loops: CDR1 LGHDT, CDR2 YNNKEL (reference sequence). CDR3 length: 15 residues. The V gene lost 1 base and the J gene lost 2 bases, with 10 bases spanning the gap. CDR3 DNA sequence: TGTGCCAGCAGCCAAGGGACTCACCCCACAGATACGCAGTATTTT. Amino acid sequence: CASSQGTHPTDTQYF.

In this sample, this clonotype turned up many times. The chain joins TRBV19 to TRBJ1-1; the D is unclear. Trimming took off 2 bases at V and 1 base at J, with 14 bases between the two ends. This CDR3 has 16 residues. The germline V gene has CDR1 LNHDA and CDR2 SQIVND (reference sequence). In DNA form, the CDR3 reads TGTGCCAGTAGTATATCCCGCTGGGCAACGAACACTGAAGCTTTCTTT. It translates to CASSISRWATNTEAFF.

There are many counts of this clonotype. The chain has TRBV29-1 and TRBJ2-3; 7 nucleotides match TRBD2. The CDR3 runs 15 residues. Looked up from germline, CDR1 is SQVTM and CDR2 is ANQGSEA. V gave up 4 bases and J gave up 3 bases; unmatched junction bases: 10. CDR3 residues: CSVVRGLGRTDTQYF. CDR3 bases: TGCAGCGTTGTGCGCGGACTAGGGCGAACAGATACGCAGTATTTT.